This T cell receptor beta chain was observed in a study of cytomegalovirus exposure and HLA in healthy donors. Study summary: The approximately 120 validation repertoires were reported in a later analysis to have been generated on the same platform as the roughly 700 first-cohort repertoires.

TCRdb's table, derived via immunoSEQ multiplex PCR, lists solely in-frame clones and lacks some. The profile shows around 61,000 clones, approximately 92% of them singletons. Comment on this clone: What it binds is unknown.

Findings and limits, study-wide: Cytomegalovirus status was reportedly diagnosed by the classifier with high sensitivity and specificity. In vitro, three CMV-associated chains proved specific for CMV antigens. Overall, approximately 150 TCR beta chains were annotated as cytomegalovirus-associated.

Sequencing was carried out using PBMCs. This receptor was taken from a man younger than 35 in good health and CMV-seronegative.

For the CDR3, the DNA is TGCACCAGCAGAGGGGACAGGGGCACAGATACGCAGTATTTT. Amino acids: CTSRGDRGTDTQYF. The V and J genes are TRBV1 and TRBJ2-3; the D call of TRBD1 is as the table states it, not checked on the DNA. TRBV1 is a pseudogene. The CDR3 totals 14 residues.